The 29 T cell receptor beta chains below come from one sample, sequenced in a study of blood T cells in healthy people across ages. Primed by a sample-barcoded 5' primer and a J-beta primer mix, a second PCR proceeded for roughly 7 to 12 cycles. Via MiXCR, TCRdb re-called the 5' RACE reads, giving one row per CDR3 protein. The data contain hundreds of thousands of distinct CDR3 sequences, under 45% of them singletons. Input material: blood. Every receptor here comes from a man between 60 and 75 years old in good health.

Only a few counts were recorded for this clonotype. This chain joins TRBV29-1 and TRBJ2-1, with TRBD1 matching over 7 bases. Trimming took 8 bases from V and 3 from J; bases not matched to a gene: 7. The CDR3 runs 13 residues. From germline, CDR1 is SQVTM and CDR2 ANQGSEA. The CDR3: CSSRDRDYNEQFF. The CDR3 bases are TGCAGCAGCCGGGACAGAGACTACAATGAGCAGTTCTTC.

The rearrangement uses TRBV7-6 and TRBJ1-1; 7 nucleotides line up with TRBD1. Unmatched junction bases numbered 3, after V lost 2 bases and J lost 3 bases. Germline V lookup: CDR1 SGHVS, CDR2 FNYEAQ. CDR3 size: 14 residues. The CDR3 coding sequence is TGTGCCAGCAGCTTATTAACAGGGGACACTGAAGCTTTCTTT. It is translated as CASSLLTGDTEAFF.

The rearrangement joins TRBV11-2 to TRBJ2-7; 7 nucleotides line up with TRBD2. Trimming took 1 base from V and 7 from J; bases not matched to a gene: 13. The CDR3 contains 16 residues. CDR1 is SGHAT and CDR2 is FQNNGV in the germline V gene. The CDR3 region is CASSLAELAAYNEQYF. The CDR3 DNA reads as TGTGCCAGCAGCTTAGCTGAGCTAGCGGCATACAATGAGCAGTACTTC.

This rearrangement joins TRBV28 to TRBJ1-1; D is undetermined. V lost 8 bases, J lost 1 base, and 14 bases lay in between. This CDR3 contains 14 residues. Looked up from germline, CDR1 is MDHEN and CDR2 is SYDVKM. This CDR3 is CASGPFGPNTEAFF. The CDR3 bases are TGTGCCAGCGGTCCTTTCGGACCGAACACTGAAGCTTTCTTT.

The rearrangement links TRBV10-1 to TRBJ1-5, with D perhaps TRBD1 (6 bases). Germline V gene data show CDR1 as WNHNN and CDR2 as SYGVQD (reference sequence). This CDR3 has 16 residues. Deletions cut 5 bases from V and 5 bases from J, with 19 bases between. Written as DNA, the CDR3 is TGCGCCAGCAGTTTAATACAGGGAAAAGAATATCAGCCCCAGCATTTT. Translation gives CASSLIQGKEYQPQHF.

This clonotype has a count of ten or more. The genes are TRBV12-3 or TRBV12-4 and TRBJ2-5; possibly TRBD1 for D (6 bases). Trimming left V 3 bases short and J 5 bases short, with 10 bases between. This CDR3 has 13 amino acids. CDR3: CASSFGGWETQYF. Written as DNA, the CDR3 is TGTGCCAGCAGTTTTGGGGGCTGGGAGACCCAGTACTTC.

As for this clonotype: This clone may be a read error of a much larger clone one base away. The CDR3 spells CASSLDATQYF. For the CDR3, the DNA is TGTGCCAGCAGCTTAGATGCGACTCAGTACTTC. V is TRBV11-1 and J is TRBJ2-5; D gene uncertain. Germline loops: CDR1 SGHAT, CDR2 FQDESV (reference sequence). V gave up 1 base and J gave up 11 bases, with 8 bases separating them. The CDR3 totals 11 residues.

This clonotype has only a few counts. V gene TRBV9 combines with J gene TRBJ2-7; TRBD1 is a possible D gene (6 bases). CDR1 and CDR2 from the germline V gene are SGDLS and YYNGEE. Trimming pared 4 bases from V and 2 bases from J, leaving 16 bases between. This CDR3 is built from 15 residues. CDR3 sequence reads: CASSPHWTATYEQYF. The CDR3 coding sequence is TGTGCCAGCAGCCCCCACTGGACAGCAACCTACGAGCAGTACTTC.

The chain joins TRBV27 to TRBJ1-4; D is perhaps TRBD1 (6 bases). Trimming took 3 bases from V and 8 from J, leaving 13 bases between them. CDR3 size: 14 residues. From germline, CDR1 is MNHEY and CDR2 SMNVEV (reference sequence). For the CDR3, the DNA is TGTGCCAGCAGTTTGGGGACATATGGGGAAAAACTGTTTTTT. This sequence encodes CASSLGTYGEKLFF.

V and J are TRBV7-9 and TRBJ2-1; possibly TRBD2 for D (6 bases). This CDR3 has 15 residues. Germline V CDR1 and CDR2: SEHNR, FQNEAQ (reference sequence). Trimming cost V 0 bases and J 4 bases, with 10 bases left between them. Here the CDR3 DNA reads TGTGCCAGCAGCTTAGCGGCGGGGTTATACAATGAGCAGTTCTTC. This encodes CASSLAAGLYNEQFF.

This chain connects TRBV7-6 to TRBJ1-2; no reliable D call. The CDR3 runs 13 residues. Between the trimmed V and J ends, which lost 1 base and 7 bases, there was a span of 10 bases. Germline lookup yields CDR1 SGHVS and CDR2 FNYEAQ. The CDR3 sequence: CASSLVPTGGYTF. The CDR3 DNA reads TGTGCCAGCAGCTTAGTGCCGACTGGTGGCTACACCTTC.

This clonotype was seen a handful of times. The chain joins TRBV9 to TRBJ2-7; D may be TRBD1 (6 bases). Germline V lookup: CDR1 SGDLS, CDR2 YYNGEE. V lost 0 bases and J 2 bases, leaving 12 bases between the germline ends. The CDR3 spans 15 residues. The CDR3 nucleotides are TGTGCCAGCAGCGTAGGCCCAGGGGAGCCCTACGAGCAGTACTTC. It specifies CASSVGPGEPYEQYF.

J is TRBJ1-6 and V is TRBV5-6; 7 bases are shared with TRBD1. The CDR3 sequence is 16 residues long. The trim removed 1 base at V and 6 bases at J, leaving 7 bases unmatched. The germline V gene has CDR1 SGHDT and CDR2 YYEEEE. For the CDR3, the DNA is TGTGCCAGCAGCTTGCCTGGGACAGCAACTAATTCACCCCTCCACTTT. Translation gives CASSLPGTATNSPLHF. Full variable domain (remainder filled in from reference TRBV5-6 and TRBJ1-6): DAGVTQSPTHLIKTRGQQVTLRCSPKSGHDTVSWYQQALGQGPQFIFQYYEEEERQRGNFPDRFSGHQFPNYSSELNVNALLLGDSALYLCASSLPGTATNSPLHFGNGTRLTVT.

This clonotype was detected only a few times. The chain joins TRBV4-3 to TRBJ2-1, with 12 bases that match TRBD2. CDR3 length: 17 amino acids. V dropped 1 base and J dropped 9; count of bases not matched to a gene: 10. The germline CDR1 and CDR2 sequences are LGHNA and YSLEER. CDR3 sequence (DNA): TGCGCCAGCAGCCAAGCGTGGCTAGCGGGGGGGTCATTTGAGCAGTTCTTC. Translating it yields CASSQAWLAGGSFEQFF.

The rearrangement links TRBV6-5 to TRBJ1-1, with 8 bases matching TRBD1. Per the germline V gene, CDR1 is MNHEY and CDR2 is SVGAGI. Trimming at V came to 6 bases and at J to 0 bases, leaving 9 bases not matched to a gene. The CDR3 extends over 16 amino acids. The CDR3 region is CASRPPRQGLNTEAFF. DNA for the CDR3: TGTGCCAGCAGGCCGCCCCGACAGGGGTTGAACACTGAAGCTTTCTTT.

The CDR3 loop is CSARHGGGGDPTGNIQYF. CDR3 coding DNA: TGCAGTGCTAGACACGGTGGTGGGGGAGATCCTACGGGAAACATTCAGTACTTC. This chain links TRBV20-1 with TRBJ2-4; D could derive from TRBD1 or TRBD2 (5 bases each). Germline values: CDR1 DFQATT, CDR2 SNEGSKA (reference sequence). Trimming shortened V by 2 bases and J by 6 bases, and 26 bases separated the two germline ends. The CDR3 has 18 amino acids.

Only one count was recorded for this clonotype. The chain carries TRBV20-1 and TRBJ1-1; no firm D call. V shed 3 bases and J shed 2 bases, with 13 bases lying between them. CDR1 is DFQATT and CDR2 is SNEGSKA in the germline V gene (reference sequence). The CDR3 consists of 14 residues. The CDR3: CSARRRDYNTEAFF. CDR3 nucleotides: TGCAGTGCTAGGAGGCGGGATTATAACACTGAAGCTTTCTTT.

This chain connects TRBV9 to TRBJ2-5; 11 nucleotides line up with TRBD2. CDR1 and CDR2 (germline): SGDLS, YYNGEE. With 3 bases clipped from V and 4 bases from J, the junction kept 8 bases outside the gene matches. The CDR3 extends over 16 amino acids. In DNA, the CDR3 is TGTGCCAGCAGCGGTACTAGCGGGGGCCGCGGAGAGACCCAGTACTTC. Its translation: CASSGTSGGRGETQYF.

The chain couples TRBV9 to TRBJ2-3; 7 bases agree with TRBD1. V dropped 4 bases and J dropped 2; count of bases not matched to a gene: 10. Germline CDR1 is SGDLS and CDR2 is YYNGEE. The CDR3 is 16 amino acids. The CDR3 spells CASSRIGGSITDTQYF. DNA for the CDR3: TGTGCCAGCAGCCGCATAGGGGGCTCTATCACAGATACGCAGTATTTT.

The J gene is TRBJ1-6, the V gene TRBV7-2, with a possible D match to TRBD1 (5 bases). CDR3 length equals 19 residues. The V end was cut by 1 base, the J end by 0 bases, with 16 bases between. The V gene's germline CDR1 is SGHTA and CDR2 FQGNSA. The CDR3 region is CASSLEGAEGSSYNSPLHF. The CDR3 region has the DNA TGTGCCAGCAGCTTAGAAGGGGCGGAGGGAAGCTCCTATAATTCACCCCTCCACTTT.

The gene calls are TRBV6-5 and TRBJ2-6; D may be TRBD1 or TRBD2 (6 bases each). This CDR3 has 17 residues. Trimming left V 2 bases short and J 0 bases short, with 11 bases between. Germline loops: CDR1 MNHEY, CDR2 SVGAGI. The CDR3 DNA is TGTGCCAGCAGTTACGGGGGGCATAGCTCTGGGGCCAACGTCCTGACTTTC. Translated, it gives CASSYGGHSSGANVLTF.

The chain is built from TRBV4-3 and TRBJ2-7, with 11 bases fitting TRBD1. Per the germline V gene, CDR1 is LGHNA and CDR2 is YSLEER. J gave up 6 bases and V 5 bases, and 9 bases lay outside the gene matches. The CDR3 is 15 amino acids. The CDR3 sequence: CASSVGTGGYSEQYF. As DNA, the CDR3 is TGCGCCAGCAGCGTGGGGACAGGGGGGTATTCCGAGCAGTACTTC.

The CDR3 sequence is CASRAWPEIDNEQFF. The CDR3 nucleotides are TGCGCCAGCCGCGCGTGGCCGGAAATCGACAATGAGCAGTTCTTC. The rearrangement joins TRBV5-1 to TRBJ2-1; D gene unclear. V dropped 7 bases and J dropped 5 bases, with 19 bases sitting between them. This CDR3 comprises 15 residues. CDR1 is SGHRS, CDR2 YFSETQ, per germline.

This chain joins TRBV7-9 and TRBJ2-3; the match to TRBD2 covers 9 bases. The CDR3 sequence is 16 residues long. V was pared by 5 bases and J by 2 bases, with 8 bases of the junction left unmatched. CDR1 SEHNR and CDR2 FQNEAQ come from the germline V gene (reference sequence). CDR3 loop: CASSLSGGRDTDTQYF. As DNA, the CDR3 is TGTGCCAGCAGCCTCAGCGGGGGGCGTGACACAGATACGCAGTATTTT.

This rearrangement joins TRBV7-9 to TRBJ2-5; 7 bases are a match to TRBD2. Unmatched junction bases numbered 8, after V lost 1 base and J lost 3 bases. The CDR3 is made up of 16 amino acids. Germline CDR1 reads SEHNR; CDR2 reads FQNEAQ (reference sequence). In nucleotides, the CDR3 is TGTGCCAGCAGCTTAGTGGGTGGCCTAGCGGAAGAGACCCAGTACTTC. Its protein product is CASSLVGGLAEETQYF.

This clonotype was recorded a few times. The V gene is TRBV3-1, the J gene TRBJ1-2; D gene ambiguous. The V gene's germline CDR1 is LGHDT and CDR2 YNNKEL (reference sequence). This CDR3 comprises 13 residues. V lost 0 bases and J lost 5, with 7 bases in between. Here the CDR3 reads CASSQDGEYGYTF. CDR3 nucleotide sequence: TGTGCCAGCAGCCAAGATGGGGAGTATGGCTACACCTTC.

This clonotype was observed many times. The chain employs TRBV6-6 and TRBJ1-2, with 7 nucleotides matching TRBD1. This CDR3 region has 13 residues. Looked up from germline, CDR1 is MNHNY and CDR2 is SVGAGI (reference sequence). Losses at the gene ends were 5 bases for V and 2 bases for J; bases not matched to a gene: 2. This CDR3 reads CASSGTANYGYTF. DNA for the CDR3: TGTGCCAGCAGTGGGACAGCAAACTATGGCTACACCTTC.

The chain joins TRBV6-5 to TRBJ2-3; weak D call: TRBD2 (6 bases). CDR1 MNHEY and CDR2 SVGAGI come from the germline V gene. Trimming pared 6 bases from V and 9 bases from J, leaving 22 bases between. CDR3 length equals 15 residues. The CDR3 bases are TGTGCCAGCAGCCGACGGGAGCCAGGTTTGGAGACGCAGTATTTT. Translated, it gives CASSRREPGLETQYF.

This clonotype was seen only a few times. V usage is TRBV9 and J usage is TRBJ1-2; 11 bases are shared with TRBD1. This CDR3 has 14 amino acids. The germline V gene has CDR1 SGDLS and CDR2 YYNGEE. V shed 3 bases and J 6 bases; nucleotides not matched to a gene: 4. The CDR3 sequence: CASSGGTGGDGYTF. The CDR3 coding sequence is TGTGCCAGCAGCGGAGGGACAGGGGGTGATGGCTACACCTTC.